The 15 T cell receptor beta chains presented below share a single source sample, sequenced in a study of blood T cells in healthy people across ages. Using a J-beta primer mix together with a sample-barcoded 5' primer, a second PCR was run for 7 to 11 cycles. One entry per CDR3 protein results from TCRdb running MiXCR on the 5' RACE reads. The repertoire holds around 1.7 million distinct CDR3 sequences, 25% to 30% seen once, with 7.7% in the top ten. The material sequenced was blood. These receptors all stem from a woman under 40 in good health.

This clonotype was counted only a few times. J is TRBJ2-7 and V is TRBV5-1, with D perhaps matching TRBD2 (6 bases). CDR1 SGHRS and CDR2 YFSETQ come from the germline V gene. The CDR3 covers 14 residues. V lost 6 bases and J 4 bases, leaving 17 bases between the germline ends. The CDR3: CASTPSGALYEQYF. CDR3 in DNA: TGCGCCAGCACCCCTTCGGGAGCGCTTTACGAGCAGTACTTC.

This clonotype was counted many times. The chain has TRBV11-2 and TRBJ2-7; D call uncertain. Germline V lookup: CDR1 SGHAT, CDR2 FQNNGV. There are 13 residues in the CDR3. Trimming took off 3 bases at V and 2 bases at J, with 8 bases between the two ends. DNA of the CDR3: TGTGCCAGCAGCTTGGAACAGACCTACGAGCAGTACTTC. Translated: CASSLEQTYEQYF.

This clonotype has ten or more counts. The V and J genes are TRBV5-5 and TRBJ1-2; D not certain. Germline CDR1 SGHKS, CDR2 YYEKEE (reference sequence). The germline V and J ends were trimmed by 4 bases and 0 bases, with 10 bases remaining between them. The CDR3 loop spans 14 amino acids. The CDR3 protein is CASSKDGTNYGYTF. Written as DNA, the CDR3 is TGTGCCAGCAGCAAGGACGGGACTAACTATGGCTACACCTTC.

This sequence joins TRBV10-3 and TRBJ2-2; 7 bases are a match to TRBD1. The CDR3 runs to 16 residues. Germline values: CDR1 ENHRY, CDR2 SYGVKD. V was clipped by 6 bases and J by 4 bases; unmatched bases: 11. The CDR3 sequence is CAISGQDPGGTGELFF. CDR3 DNA: TGTGCCATCAGCGGACAGGATCCAGGTGGCACCGGGGAGCTGTTTTTT.

The chain recombines TRBV12-3 or TRBV12-4 with TRBJ2-7; TRBD1 aligns across 8 bases. Unmatched junction bases numbered 8, after V lost 6 bases and J lost 4 bases. The length of the CDR3 is 14 residues. CDR3 bases: TGTGCCAGCAGCTGGACAGGGCGAGGATACGAGCAGTACTTC. Translation gives CASSWTGRGYEQYF.

J is TRBJ1-1 and V is TRBV20-1; perhaps TRBD1 as D (6 bases). The germline V and J ends were trimmed by 0 bases and 0 bases, with 11 bases remaining between them. The CDR3 totals 15 residues. Germline V gene data show CDR1 as DFQATT and CDR2 as SNEGSKA (reference sequence). CDR3: CSARDRGGMNTEAFF. The CDR3, as DNA: TGCAGTGCTAGAGATCGGGGGGGCATGAACACTGAAGCTTTCTTT.

This clonotype was observed a handful of times. A read error may explain this, as a much larger clone is one base away. This chain links TRBV20-1 with TRBJ2-5; 9 nucleotides align to TRBD1. Near its end, the DNA agrees better with TRBJ2-7, so the J call may be wrong. This CDR3 spans 13 amino acids. Germline assignment: CDR1 DFQATT and CDR2 SNEGSKA (reference sequence). The CDR3 loop reads CSASGQGTREQYF. Here the CDR3 DNA reads TGCAGTGCTAGCGGACAGGGGACCCGCGAGCAGTACTTC.

The chain combines TRBV5-6 with TRBJ2-7; tentatively, D is TRBD1 or TRBD2 (5 bases each). CDR1 and CDR2 from the germline V gene are SGHDT and YYEEEE. V lost 9 bases and J lost 0, with 19 bases in between. CDR3 length: 15 residues. CDR3 sequence (DNA): TGTGCCAACAACCTACGGGACGTTTCCTCCTACGAGCAGTACTTC. Its protein is CANNLRDVSSYEQYF.

This clonotype has a count of ten or more. This chain links TRBV6-4 with TRBJ2-6; perhaps D is TRBD1 or TRBD2 (6 bases each). Germline CDR1 reads MRHNA; CDR2 reads SNTAGT. This CDR3 is built from 16 residues. With 7 bases removed from V and 2 bases from J, the gap between germline ends came to 15 bases. In nucleotides, the CDR3 is TGTGCCAGCACAAAGGACGGGGGCACTGGGGCCAACGTCCTGACTTTC. Protein: CASTKDGGTGANVLTF.

This clonotype was seen more than once but under ten times. V usage is TRBV6-2 or TRBV6-3 and J usage is TRBJ2-1; TRBD2 agrees at 7 bases. This CDR3 is built from 15 residues. CDR1 and CDR2 (germline): MNHEY, SVGEGT. J gave up 8 bases and V 2 bases, and 9 bases lay outside the gene matches. The CDR3 DNA reads TGTGCCAGCAGTTACGGCGGGAGCCCCGGGTATGAGCAGTTCTTC. This gives the protein CASSYGGSPGYEQFF.

The chain has TRBV5-5 and TRBJ1-1; 7 bases are a match to TRBD1. The CDR3 is 19 residues long. V lost 6 bases to trimming and J lost 2 bases; unmatched junction nucleotides: 22. The V gene's germline CDR1 is SGHKS and CDR2 YYEKEE (reference sequence). The CDR3 DNA is TGTGCCAGCAATCGGGGGATACTATTCGGGACAGCCTCAAACACTGAAGCTTTCTTT. Residues: CASNRGILFGTASNTEAFF.

The rearrangement links TRBV5-5 to TRBJ2-1, with 13 bases matching TRBD2. The J segment lost 0 bases and the V segment lost 5 bases, leaving 8 bases of the junction unmatched. CDR3 length: 18 amino acids. Germline V gives CDR1 SGHKS, CDR2 YYEKEE (reference sequence). The CDR3 region has the DNA TGTGCCAGCAGTTTAAGACTAGCGGGAGGTTACTCCTACAATGAGCAGTTCTTC. This gives the protein CASSLRLAGGYSYNEQFF.

Remarks on this clonotype: One junction end does not reproduce the germline sequence, and a read error may be involved. The chain links TRBV6-5 to TRBJ2-5; D uncertain. Looked up from germline, CDR1 is MNHEY and CDR2 is SVGAGI. The CDR3 has 13 amino acids. CDR3 bases: TGTGCCAACAGTTATGGGAACGGAGAGACCCAGTACTTC. Protein sequence: CANSYGNGETQYF.

This CDR3 reads CSASYGRAGDEQYF. The CDR3 nucleotides read TGCAGTGCTAGTTACGGGAGGGCCGGGGATGAGCAGTACTTC. V gene TRBV20-1 combines with J gene TRBJ2-1, with 8 bases identical to TRBD2. TRBJ2-7 matches the DNA end more closely, so the J call is doubtful. This CDR3 spans 14 amino acids. Germline CDR1 reads DFQATT; CDR2 reads SNEGSKA (reference sequence).

To note about this clonotype: One end of the junction does not line up with germline, which may come from a read error. The chain uses TRBV12-3 or TRBV12-4 and TRBJ1-6; tentatively, D is TRBD1 (5 bases). CDR3 size: 14 residues. As DNA, the CDR3 is TGTGCCAGCAGTTCGACAGAACTTAATCCACCCCTCCACTTT. Amino acid sequence: CASSSTELNPPLHF.